Shown below are 6 T cell receptor beta chains from a single sample sequenced in a study of T cell responses to AZD1222 COVID-19 vaccine. Clones were read by immunoSEQ multiplex PCR, and TCRdb kept only the in-frame ones, dropping some. The sample has 130,000 to 150,000 clones; 88% are singletons. Here the sequenced sample was peripheral blood, taken on day 0 of AZD1222 vaccination. The receptors were sampled from an adult in good health.

The chain is built from TRBV7-3 and TRBJ2-7; 11 bases are a match to TRBD1. Losses at the gene ends were 5 bases for V and 6 bases for J; bases not matched to a gene: 3. The CDR3 consists of 13 residues. CDR1 SGHTA and CDR2 FQGTGA come from the germline V gene. The CDR3: CASSPGQGGEQYF. As DNA, the CDR3 is TGTGCCAGCAGCCCGGGACAGGGGGGCGAGCAGTACTTC.

The rearrangement uses TRBV9 and TRBJ1-1; 10 nucleotides align to TRBD1. J was trimmed by 4 bases and V by 2 bases; bases with no gene match: 8. The CDR3 sequence is 16 residues long. The germline V gene has CDR1 SGDLS and CDR2 YYNGEE. The CDR3 region has the DNA TGTGCCAGCAGCGTCCGGGGGACAGGGGCTGTCACTGAAGCTTTCTTT. Encoded protein: CASSVRGTGAVTEAFF.

The chain combines TRBV5-1 with TRBJ1-1; D is undetermined. V was clipped by 0 bases and J by 4 bases, with 10 bases between them. The CDR3 totals 14 residues. Germline lookup yields CDR1 SGHRS and CDR2 YFSETQ. As DNA, the CDR3 is TGCGCCAGCAGCTTGGTTGGGTTACCCACTGAAGCTTTCTTT. Amino acid sequence: CASSLVGLPTEAFF. Supplemented by reference TRBV5-1 and TRBJ1-1, the full variable domain reads KAGVTQTPRYLIKTRGQQVTLSCSPISGHRSVSWYQQTPGQGLQFLFEYFSETQRNKGNFPGRFSGRQFSNSRSEMNVSTLELGDSALYLCASSLVGLPTEAFFGQGTRLTVV.

This chain links TRBV11-3 with TRBJ1-2; 8 bases map to TRBD1. Trimming at V came to 2 bases and at J to 13 bases, leaving 12 bases not matched to a gene. The CDR3 covers 14 residues. Germline CDR1 is SGHNT and CDR2 is YENEEA. This CDR3 reads CASSLSAQGARITF. As DNA, the CDR3 is TGTGCCAGCAGCTTAAGTGCGCAGGGGGCGCGTATCACCTTC.

Concerning this clone: The identical CDR3 is also encoded by other nucleotide sequences in the sample. The genes are TRBV14 and TRBJ1-1; D is ambiguous. From germline, CDR1 is SGHDN and CDR2 FVKESK. V lost 3 bases and J 0 bases, leaving 8 bases between the germline ends. CDR3 length: 14 amino acids. The CDR3 nucleotides read TGTGCCAGCAGCCAGGCAGGTATGAACACTGAAGCTTTCTTT. Translation gives CASSQAGMNTEAFF.

The rearrangement uses TRBV6-5 and TRBJ1-1; maybe TRBD1 (6 bases). CDR3 length equals 14 residues. Germline V gene sequence: CDR1 MNHEY, CDR2 SVGAGI. Trimming took off 6 bases at V and 4 bases at J, with 15 bases between the two ends. The CDR3 spells CASSLRSGVTEAFF. In DNA, the CDR3 is TGTGCCAGCAGCCTTAGATCAGGGGTCACTGAAGCTTTCTTT.